This T cell receptor (beta chain) was recorded in a study of response to subunit inactivated influenza vaccine. Germline loops: CDR1 MNHEY, CDR2 SMNVEV (reference sequence). The CDR3 runs 16 residues. The ends lost 5 bases at V and 4 bases at J; junction bases unmatched: 7. TCRdb processed the RT-PCR reads anew with MiXCR; each CDR3 protein has one entry. This table has some 540,000 distinct CDR3 sequences, 20% to 25% appearing once. Study-wide points: Authors suggested each seasonal flu vaccination may recruit only limited numbers of new T cells.

On this clonotype: Antigen: not known.

This sample also belongs to another study, concerning T cells expressing NK-cell markers. That investigation notes: Generation of TCR beta cDNA was performed by 5'RACE template switching incorporating UMIs. About six donors carried dominant NKG2C+ clonotypes that made up roughly 1.0-7.0% of their CD8+ T cells. Unclear, still, was the HCMV specificity of the expanded NKG2C+ T cell clones.

The chain links TRBV27 to TRBJ2-1; TRBD2 matches at 11 bases. This TCR came from a man aged 50 or older who received an inactivated influenza vaccine. The input for sequencing was CD4+ T cells sorted from PBMCs, taken approximately 13 days after vaccination. Written as DNA, the CDR3 is TGTGCCAGCAGTGATAGCGGGGGGGTGCTTTACAATGAGCAGTTCTTC. Translating gives CASSDSGGVLYNEQFF.